This T cell receptor beta chain was recovered during a study of blood T cell repertoires in COVID-19. Study background: From T cells, B-cell-depleted T cells, or PBMCs came the material, which was cDNA or gDNA.

This clone has a handful of counts. The length of the CDR3 is 13 residues. Trimming pared 3 bases from V and 4 bases from J, leaving 9 bases between. Germline CDR1 reads MNHEY; CDR2 reads SMNVEV (reference sequence). Authors' data handling: For nucleated cells, counts were estimated from reference gene primer amplification. The data were produced by immunoSEQ multiplex PCR, yet TCRdb's version contains in-frame clones alone and is incomplete. V and J calls and clone size are given by that table; D and trimming were obtained from the DNA. This sample has around 200,000 clones, with 86% found just once.

The rearrangement links TRBV27 to TRBJ1-2; D call uncertain. The sample taken for sequencing was PBMCs or T cells enriched from blood (not recorded which). The source is a woman aged 25 to 39 who had been exposed to COVID-19. For the CDR3, the DNA is TGTGCCAGCAGTTTTGGGCAGACCTATGGCTACACCTTC. This translates into CASSFGQTYGYTF.